This TCR beta chain was recorded in a study of blood T cell repertoires in COVID-19. Turning to the study itself: T cells, B-cell-depleted T cells, or PBMCs supplied cDNA or gDNA.

As handled by the study authors: Estimation of nucleated cell counts was performed using reference gene primer amplification. Only in-frame clones appear in the TCRdb table, and some are missing; sequencing was by immunoSEQ multiplex PCR. V, J and clone size derive from that table, while D and trimming were established from the DNA sequence. This sample has about 320,000 clones; 65% to 90% occur once, and the top ten carry 6% to 9%. Of note for this clone: No conserved phenylalanine or tryptophan is present at the end of the CDR3, so a read error is the likely explanation. The DNA is left out, because the CDR3 cannot be placed on it with certainty; the CDR3 is given as TCRdb lists it.

CDR1 SGDLS and CDR2 YYNGEE come from the germline V gene. With termini counted, the CDR3 has 14 amino acids. Material for sequencing was peripheral blood. The chain combines TRBV9 with TRBJ1-2; the table calls TRBD1, which could not be checked here. The sequence derives from a human donor in a cohort sampled during active COVID-19. The CDR3 region is CASSDTMIPGTGLL.